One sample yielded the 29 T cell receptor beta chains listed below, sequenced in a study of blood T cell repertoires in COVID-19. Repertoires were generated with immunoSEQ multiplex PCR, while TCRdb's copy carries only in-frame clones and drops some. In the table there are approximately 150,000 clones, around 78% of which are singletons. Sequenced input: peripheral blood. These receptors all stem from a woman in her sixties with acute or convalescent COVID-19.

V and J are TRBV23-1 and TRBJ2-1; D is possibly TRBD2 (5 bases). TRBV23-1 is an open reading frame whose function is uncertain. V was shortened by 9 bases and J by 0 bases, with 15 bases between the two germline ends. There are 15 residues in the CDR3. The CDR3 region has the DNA TGCGCCAGTACTAGGAAAATTTACTCCTACAATGAGCAGTTCTTC. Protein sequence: CASTRKIYSYNEQFF.

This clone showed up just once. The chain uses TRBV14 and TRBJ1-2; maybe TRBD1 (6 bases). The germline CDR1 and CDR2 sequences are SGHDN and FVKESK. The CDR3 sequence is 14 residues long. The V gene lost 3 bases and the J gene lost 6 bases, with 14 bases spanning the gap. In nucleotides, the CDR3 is TGTGCCAGCAGCCAGGACAGCGGGGGACATGGCTACACCTTC. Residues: CASSQDSGGHGYTF.

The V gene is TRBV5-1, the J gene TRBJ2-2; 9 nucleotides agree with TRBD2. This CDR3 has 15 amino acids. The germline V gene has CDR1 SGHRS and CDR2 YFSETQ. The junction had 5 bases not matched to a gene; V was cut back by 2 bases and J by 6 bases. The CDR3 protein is CASSLLAGFPGELFF. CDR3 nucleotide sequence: TGCGCCAGCAGCTTACTAGCGGGTTTCCCCGGGGAGCTGTTTTTT. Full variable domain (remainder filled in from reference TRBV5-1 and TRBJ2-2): KAGVTQTPRYLIKTRGQQVTLSCSPISGHRSVSWYQQTPGQGLQFLFEYFSETQRNKGNFPGRFSGRQFSNSRSEMNVSTLELGDSALYLCASSLLAGFPGELFFGEGSRLTVL.

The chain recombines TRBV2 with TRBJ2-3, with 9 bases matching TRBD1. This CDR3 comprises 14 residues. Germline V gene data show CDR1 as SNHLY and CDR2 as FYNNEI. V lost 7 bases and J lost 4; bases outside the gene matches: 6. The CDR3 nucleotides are TGTGCCAGCAAACGGGACAGGGCCCCAGATACGCAGTATTTT. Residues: CASKRDRAPDTQYF.

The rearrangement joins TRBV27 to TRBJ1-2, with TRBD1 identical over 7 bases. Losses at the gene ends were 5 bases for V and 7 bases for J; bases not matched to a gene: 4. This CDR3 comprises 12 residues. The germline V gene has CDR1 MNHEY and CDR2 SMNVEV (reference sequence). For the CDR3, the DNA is TGTGCCAGCAGTCTCGACAGGGTTGGCTACACCTTC. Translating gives CASSLDRVGYTF.

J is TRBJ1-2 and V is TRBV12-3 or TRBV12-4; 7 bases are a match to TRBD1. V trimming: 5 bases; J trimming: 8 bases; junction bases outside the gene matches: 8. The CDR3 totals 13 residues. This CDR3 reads CASSPRDRSGYTF. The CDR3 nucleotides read TGTGCCAGCAGTCCCCGGGACAGAAGCGGCTACACCTTC.

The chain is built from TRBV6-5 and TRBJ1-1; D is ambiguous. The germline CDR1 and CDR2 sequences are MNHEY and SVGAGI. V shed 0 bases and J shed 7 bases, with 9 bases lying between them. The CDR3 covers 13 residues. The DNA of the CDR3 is TGTGCCAGCAGTTACTCACGACGGGATGAAGCTTTCTTT. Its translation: CASSYSRRDEAFF.

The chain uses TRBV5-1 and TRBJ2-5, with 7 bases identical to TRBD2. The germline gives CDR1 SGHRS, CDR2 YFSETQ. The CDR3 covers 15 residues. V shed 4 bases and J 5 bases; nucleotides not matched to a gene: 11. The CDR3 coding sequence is TGCGCCAGCAGCCCCGGGACTACAACAAGTGAGACCCAGTACTTC. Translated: CASSPGTTTSETQYF.

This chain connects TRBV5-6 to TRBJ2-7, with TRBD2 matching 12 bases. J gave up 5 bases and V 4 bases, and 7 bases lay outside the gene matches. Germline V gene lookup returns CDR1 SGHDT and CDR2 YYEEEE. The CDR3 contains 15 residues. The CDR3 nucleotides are TGTGCCAGCAGCACGGGACTAGCGGGCGGTAACGAGCAGTACTTC. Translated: CASSTGLAGGNEQYF.

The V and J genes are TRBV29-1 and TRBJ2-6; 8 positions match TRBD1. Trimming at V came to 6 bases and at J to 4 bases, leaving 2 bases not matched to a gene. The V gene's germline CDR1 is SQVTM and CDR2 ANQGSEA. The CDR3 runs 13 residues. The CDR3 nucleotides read TGCAGCGTGACAGGGGTAGGGGCCAACGTCCTGACTTTC. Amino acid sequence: CSVTGVGANVLTF.

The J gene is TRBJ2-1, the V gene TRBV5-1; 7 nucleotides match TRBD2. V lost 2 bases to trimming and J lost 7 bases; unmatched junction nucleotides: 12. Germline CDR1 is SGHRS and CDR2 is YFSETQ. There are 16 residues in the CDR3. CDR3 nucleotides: TGCGCCAGCAGCTTAGCCCGCCTGACTAGCCGGAATGAGCAGTTCTTC. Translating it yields CASSLARLTSRNEQFF.

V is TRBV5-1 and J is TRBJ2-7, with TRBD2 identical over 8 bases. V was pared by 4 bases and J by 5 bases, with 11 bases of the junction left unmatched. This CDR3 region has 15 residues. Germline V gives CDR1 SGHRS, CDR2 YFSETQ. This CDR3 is CASSPPSSGPNEQYF. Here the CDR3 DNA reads TGCGCCAGCAGCCCCCCCTCTAGCGGGCCGAACGAGCAGTACTTC.

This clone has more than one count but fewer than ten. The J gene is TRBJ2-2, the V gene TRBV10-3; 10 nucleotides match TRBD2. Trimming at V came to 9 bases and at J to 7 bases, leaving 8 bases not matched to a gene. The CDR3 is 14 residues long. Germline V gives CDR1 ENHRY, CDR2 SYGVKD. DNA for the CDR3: TGTGCCATGCAGCGGGAGGGCCGCGGCGGGGAGCTGTTTTTT. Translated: CAMQREGRGGELFF.

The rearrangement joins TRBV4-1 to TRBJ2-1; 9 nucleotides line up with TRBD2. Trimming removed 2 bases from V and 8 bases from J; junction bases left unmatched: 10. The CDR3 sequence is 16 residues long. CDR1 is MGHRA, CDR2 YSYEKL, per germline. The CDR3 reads CASSQKTSGFEDEQFF. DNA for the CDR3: TGCGCCAGCAGCCAAAAGACTAGCGGCTTTGAAGATGAGCAGTTCTTC.

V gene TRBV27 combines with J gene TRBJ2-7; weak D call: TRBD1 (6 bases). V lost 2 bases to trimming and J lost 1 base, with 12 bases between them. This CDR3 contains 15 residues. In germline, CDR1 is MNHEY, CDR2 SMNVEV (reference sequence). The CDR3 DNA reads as TGTGCCAGCAGTTTAATGAGGACAGCATCCTACGAGCAGTACTTC. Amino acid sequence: CASSLMRTASYEQYF.

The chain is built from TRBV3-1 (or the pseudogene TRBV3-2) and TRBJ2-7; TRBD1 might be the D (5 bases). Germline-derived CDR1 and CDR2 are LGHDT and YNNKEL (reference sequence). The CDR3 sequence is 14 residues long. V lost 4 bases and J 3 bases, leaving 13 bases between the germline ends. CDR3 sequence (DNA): TGTGCCAGCAGCCTTCAGCAGGGCCTCTACGAGCAGTACTTC. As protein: CASSLQQGLYEQYF.

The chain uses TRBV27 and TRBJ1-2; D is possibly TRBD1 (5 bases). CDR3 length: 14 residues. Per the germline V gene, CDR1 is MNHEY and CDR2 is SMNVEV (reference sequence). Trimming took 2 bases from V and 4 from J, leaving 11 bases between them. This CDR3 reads CASSLSAGPYGYTF. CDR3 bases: TGTGCCAGCAGTTTAAGTGCAGGGCCCTATGGCTACACCTTC.

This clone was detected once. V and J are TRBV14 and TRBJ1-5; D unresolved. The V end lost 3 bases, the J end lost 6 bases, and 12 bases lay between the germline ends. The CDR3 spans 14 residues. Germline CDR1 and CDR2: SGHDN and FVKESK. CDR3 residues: CASSQRERCQPQHF. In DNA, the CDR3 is TGTGCCAGCAGCCAGCGGGAGCGTTGTCAGCCCCAGCATTTT.

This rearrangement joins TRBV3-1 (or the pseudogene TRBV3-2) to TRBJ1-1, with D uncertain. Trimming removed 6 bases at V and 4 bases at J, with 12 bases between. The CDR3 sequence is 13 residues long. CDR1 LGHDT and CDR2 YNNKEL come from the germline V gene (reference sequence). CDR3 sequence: CASRLPGGTEAFF. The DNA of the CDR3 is TGTGCCAGCAGACTCCCTGGTGGCACTGAAGCTTTCTTT.

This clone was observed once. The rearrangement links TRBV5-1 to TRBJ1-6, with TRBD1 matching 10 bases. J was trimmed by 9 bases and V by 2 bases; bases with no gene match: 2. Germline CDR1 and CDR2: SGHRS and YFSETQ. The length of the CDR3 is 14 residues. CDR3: CASSLGTGVSPLHF. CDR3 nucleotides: TGCGCCAGCAGCTTAGGGACAGGGGTTTCACCCCTCCACTTT.

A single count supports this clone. Here the CDR3 DNA reads TGTGCCAGCAGGAAGCGGGAGGTCTACGAGCAGTACTTC. It codes for CASRKREVYEQYF. The V and J genes are TRBV2 and TRBJ2-7; 9 bases fit TRBD2. The germline V gene encodes CDR1 SNHLY and CDR2 FYNNEI. CDR3 length: 13 amino acids. The junction had 3 bases not matched to a gene; V was cut back by 6 bases and J by 3 bases. Full variable domain (remainder filled in from reference TRBV2 and TRBJ2-7): EPEVTQTPSHQVTQMGQEVILRCVPISNHLYFYWYRQILGQKVEFLVSFYNNEISEKSEIFDDQFSVERPDGSNFTLKIRSTKLEDSAMYFCASRKREVYEQYFGPGTRLTVT.

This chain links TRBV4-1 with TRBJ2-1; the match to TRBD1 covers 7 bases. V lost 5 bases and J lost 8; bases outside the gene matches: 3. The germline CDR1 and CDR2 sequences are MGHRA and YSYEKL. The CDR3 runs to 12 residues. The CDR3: CASSFTGDEQFF. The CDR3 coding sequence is TGCGCCAGCAGCTTTACAGGGGATGAGCAGTTCTTC.

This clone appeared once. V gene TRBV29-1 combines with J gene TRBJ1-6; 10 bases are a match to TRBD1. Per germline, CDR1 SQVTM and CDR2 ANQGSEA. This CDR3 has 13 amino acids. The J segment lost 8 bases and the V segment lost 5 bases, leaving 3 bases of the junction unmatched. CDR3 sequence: CSVWTGGDSPLHF. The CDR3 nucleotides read TGCAGCGTTTGGACAGGGGGAGATTCACCCCTCCACTTT.

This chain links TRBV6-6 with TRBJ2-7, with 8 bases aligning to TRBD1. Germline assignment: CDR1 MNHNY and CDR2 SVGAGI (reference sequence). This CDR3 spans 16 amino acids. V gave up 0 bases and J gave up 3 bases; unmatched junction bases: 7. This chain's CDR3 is CASSYSKGQGIYEQYF. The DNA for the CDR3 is TGTGCCAGCAGTTACTCAAAAGGACAGGGCATCTACGAGCAGTACTTC.

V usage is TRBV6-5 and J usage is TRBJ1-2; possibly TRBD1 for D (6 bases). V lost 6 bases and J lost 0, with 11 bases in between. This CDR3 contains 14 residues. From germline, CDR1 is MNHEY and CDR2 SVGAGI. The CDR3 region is CASRNREPNYGYTF. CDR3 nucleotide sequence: TGTGCCAGCAGGAACAGGGAACCTAACTATGGCTACACCTTC.

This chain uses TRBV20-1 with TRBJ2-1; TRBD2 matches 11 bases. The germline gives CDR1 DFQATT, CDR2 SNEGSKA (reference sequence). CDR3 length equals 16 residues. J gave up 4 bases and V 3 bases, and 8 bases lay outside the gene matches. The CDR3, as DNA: TGCAGTGCTAGTAGTGATGGACTAGCGGGTTACAATGAGCAGTTCTTC. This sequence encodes CSASSDGLAGYNEQFF.

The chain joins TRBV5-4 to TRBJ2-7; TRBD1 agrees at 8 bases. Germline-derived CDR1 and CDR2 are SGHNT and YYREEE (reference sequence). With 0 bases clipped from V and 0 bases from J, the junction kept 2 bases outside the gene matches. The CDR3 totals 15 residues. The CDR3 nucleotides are TGTGCCAGCAGCTTGGGACAGGGGTTCTCCTACGAGCAGTACTTC. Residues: CASSLGQGFSYEQYF. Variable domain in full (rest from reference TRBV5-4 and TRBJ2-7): ETGVTQSPTHLIKTRGQQVTLRCSSQSGHNTVSWYQQALGQGPQFIFQYYREEENGRGNFPPRFSGLQFPNYSSELNVNALELDDSALYLCASSLGQGFSYEQYFGPGTRLTVT.

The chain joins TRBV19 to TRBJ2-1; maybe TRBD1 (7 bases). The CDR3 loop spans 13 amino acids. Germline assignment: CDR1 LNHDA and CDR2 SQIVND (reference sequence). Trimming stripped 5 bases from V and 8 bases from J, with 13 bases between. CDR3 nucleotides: TGTGCCAGTAGTGAAAGGAGGGGGCATGAGCAGTTCTTC. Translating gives CASSERRGHEQFF.

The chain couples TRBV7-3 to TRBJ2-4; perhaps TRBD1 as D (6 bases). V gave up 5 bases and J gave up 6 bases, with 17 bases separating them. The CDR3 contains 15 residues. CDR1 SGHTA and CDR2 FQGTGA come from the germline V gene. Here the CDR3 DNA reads TGTGCCAGCAGCACCCCAGGGGAAGGTGGAAACATTCAGTACTTC. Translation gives CASSTPGEGGNIQYF.